This T cell receptor beta chain was sequenced during a study of blood T cell repertoires in COVID-19. Repertoires were generated with immunoSEQ multiplex PCR, while TCRdb's copy carries only in-frame clones and drops some. The repertoire holds 150,000 to 200,000 clones, with around 79% as singletons. Germline loops: CDR1 LNHDA, CDR2 SQIVND (reference sequence). Trimming took 5 bases from V and 0 from J; bases not matched to a gene: 7. This CDR3 contains 16 residues. The sequenced material came from peripheral blood. J is TRBJ2-7 and V is TRBV19, with TRBD2 identical over 10 bases. This sequence was found in a woman aged 40 to 50 with COVID-19, enrolled during active disease. The CDR3 DNA follows: TGTGCCAGTAGTGTCCCGAGGACTAGCGGCTCCTACGAGCAGTACTTC. This codes for CASSVPRTSGSYEQYF.